Listed below are T cell receptor beta chains from one sample, sequenced in a study of siplizumab effects on memory and regulatory T cells. Data came from immunoSEQ multiplex PCR; TCRdb stores just in-frame clones and leaves some out. The table lists approximately 94,000 clones, approximately 94% of them singletons, with approximately 7.1% in the top ten. The sequenced material came from CD8+ T cells sorted from blood. Receptor source: a human donor in good health. CDR3s include the opening cysteine and the closing phenylalanine or tryptophan. The D gene is left open where the match is weak. The size field is filled for only some rows; it gives once, few, many or a size class.

d_call: .; v_call: TRBV6-5; clone_size: .; j_call: TRBJ1-1; cdr3_nt: TGTGCCAGCAGTCAGGACAGTGGGAAAAGGACTGAAGCTTTCTTT; cdr3_aa: CASSQDSGKRTEAFF
d_call: TRBD1; v_call: TRBV5-5; clone_size: .; j_call: TRBJ2-7; cdr3_nt: TGTGCCAGCAGCTTGGGGGACAGGGCCACCGAGCAGTACTTC; cdr3_aa: CASSLGDRATEQYF
d_call: .; v_call: TRBV4-2; clone_size: .; j_call: TRBJ2-5; cdr3_nt: TGTGCCAGCAGCCAAATTGTCAGGGAGAGAGAGACCCAGTACTTC; cdr3_aa: CASSQIVRERETQYF
d_call: TRBD1; v_call: TRBV7-3; clone_size: .; j_call: TRBJ1-3; cdr3_nt: TGTGCCAGCAGCTTAGGGATGGACAGGTCTGCGGGAAACACCATATATTTT; cdr3_aa: CASSLGMDRSAGNTIYF
d_call: TRBD2; v_call: TRBV4-3; clone_size: .; j_call: TRBJ2-7; cdr3_nt: TGCGCCAGCAGCCCCGGGAGGACTCCATCCTACGAGCAGTACTTC; cdr3_aa: CASSPGRTPSYEQYF
d_call: TRBD1; v_call: TRBV9; clone_size: .; j_call: TRBJ1-1; cdr3_nt: TGTGCCAGCAGCGTAGGAGGACAGGGAGAAGCTTTCTTT; cdr3_aa: CASSVGGQGEAFF
d_call: .; v_call: TRBV7-9; clone_size: .; j_call: TRBJ2-7; cdr3_nt: TGTGCCAGCAGCTGGGAGGCACGGAGCATCTACGAGCAGTACTTC; cdr3_aa: CASSWEARSIYEQYF
d_call: TRBD2; v_call: TRBV7-8; clone_size: once; j_call: TRBJ2-3; cdr3_nt: TGTGCCAGCAGCTTAGTTCCGGGAGGGCAGACAGATACGCAGTATTTT; cdr3_aa: CASSLVPGGQTDTQYF
d_call: .; v_call: TRBV9; clone_size: .; j_call: TRBJ1-5; cdr3_nt: TGTGCCAGCAGCGGCGTTAATAGCAATCAGCCCCAGCATTTT; cdr3_aa: CASSGVNSNQPQHF
d_call: .; v_call: TRBV30; clone_size: .; j_call: TRBJ2-7; cdr3_nt: TGTGCCTGGAGCCCCCCGGAAGAAACCTACGAGCAGTACTTC; cdr3_aa: CAWSPPEETYEQYF
d_call: .; v_call: TRBV25-1; clone_size: once; j_call: TRBJ1-1; cdr3_nt: TGTGCCAGCAGTGAACGATGGTCAGTGAACACTGAAGCTTTCTTT; cdr3_aa: CASSERWSVNTEAFF
d_call: .; v_call: TRBV21-1; clone_size: .; j_call: TRBJ2-7; cdr3_nt: TGTGCCAGCAGCGTCCGTCCCTCCGGGACAGGGGGCTACGAGCAGTACTTC; cdr3_aa: CASSVRPSGTGGYEQYF
d_call: .; v_call: TRBV4-1; clone_size: .; j_call: TRBJ2-1; cdr3_nt: TGCGCCAGCAGCCAACCCGGGGGCGACCCTTTCTTC; cdr3_aa: CASSQPGGDPFF
d_call: TRBD1; v_call: TRBV15; clone_size: .; j_call: TRBJ2-7; cdr3_nt: TGTGCCACCAGCAGGGGGACAGGGAGCTCCTACGAGCAGTACTTC; cdr3_aa: CATSRGTGSSYEQYF
d_call: .; v_call: TRBV7-6; clone_size: .; j_call: TRBJ2-5; cdr3_nt: TGTGCCAGCAGCCCTGATGCCCGGATGGCAGAGACCCAGTACTTC; cdr3_aa: CASSPDARMAETQYF
d_call: .; v_call: TRBV7-6; clone_size: .; j_call: TRBJ2-7; cdr3_nt: TGTGCCAGCAGCTTAGAGGGCGGACGTACGCGGGAGCAGTACTTC; cdr3_aa: CASSLEGGRTREQYF
d_call: .; v_call: TRBV5-6; clone_size: .; j_call: TRBJ1-5; cdr3_nt: TGTGCCAGCAGCTCTGGGGGTCAGCCCCAGCATTTT; cdr3_aa: CASSSGGQPQHF
d_call: TRBD1; v_call: TRBV7-8; clone_size: .; j_call: TRBJ2-5; cdr3_nt: TGTGCCAGCAACCGAAACAGGGGGCTGTGGGAGACCCAGTACTTC; cdr3_aa: CASNRNRGLWETQYF
d_call: TRBD2; v_call: TRBV4-3; clone_size: .; j_call: TRBJ2-5; cdr3_nt: TGCGCCAGCAGCCAAGGGCGGGGGGCCGAAGAGACCCAGTACTTC; cdr3_aa: CASSQGRGAEETQYF
d_call: .; v_call: TRBV7-9; clone_size: .; j_call: TRBJ1-2; cdr3_nt: TGTGCCAGCAGCTTAGATGGGAATGGCTACACCTTC; cdr3_aa: CASSLDGNGYTF
d_call: .; v_call: TRBV4-1; clone_size: .; j_call: TRBJ2-2; cdr3_nt: TGCGCCAGCAGCCTAGCGGTTCGCACCGGGGAGCTGTTTTTT; cdr3_aa: CASSLAVRTGELFF
d_call: TRBD2; v_call: TRBV7-3; clone_size: once; j_call: TRBJ2-1; cdr3_nt: TGTGCCAGCAGCCCCGAAGGGCGGGAGGTTGAGCAGTTCTTC; cdr3_aa: CASSPEGREVEQFF
d_call: .; v_call: TRBV9; clone_size: .; j_call: TRBJ2-3; cdr3_nt: TGTGCCAGCAGCGTAGGGCGGAGCACAGATACGCAGTATTTT; cdr3_aa: CASSVGRSTDTQYF
d_call: TRBD1; v_call: TRBV13; clone_size: .; j_call: TRBJ2-7; cdr3_nt: TGTGCCAGCAGCTCTGGGACAGCTGCCTACGAGCAGTACTTC; cdr3_aa: CASSSGTAAYEQYF
d_call: .; v_call: TRBV6-5; clone_size: .; j_call: TRBJ2-3; cdr3_nt: TGTGCCAGCAGTTACGGGCAGTCCACAGATACGCAGTATTTT; cdr3_aa: CASSYGQSTDTQYF
d_call: .; v_call: TRBV27; clone_size: .; j_call: TRBJ2-5; cdr3_nt: TGTGCCAGCAGTTTAAACAGGAACGGGGAGACCCAGTACTTC; cdr3_aa: CASSLNRNGETQYF
d_call: .; v_call: TRBV27; clone_size: .; j_call: TRBJ1-1; cdr3_nt: TGTGCCAGCAGTTCCCCGGGGTTTGAAGCTTTCTTT; cdr3_aa: CASSSPGFEAFF
d_call: .; v_call: TRBV4-1; clone_size: .; j_call: TRBJ2-7; cdr3_nt: TGCGCCAGCAGCCACCTATTCGGGGGCACCTACGAGCAGTACTTC; cdr3_aa: CASSHLFGGTYEQYF